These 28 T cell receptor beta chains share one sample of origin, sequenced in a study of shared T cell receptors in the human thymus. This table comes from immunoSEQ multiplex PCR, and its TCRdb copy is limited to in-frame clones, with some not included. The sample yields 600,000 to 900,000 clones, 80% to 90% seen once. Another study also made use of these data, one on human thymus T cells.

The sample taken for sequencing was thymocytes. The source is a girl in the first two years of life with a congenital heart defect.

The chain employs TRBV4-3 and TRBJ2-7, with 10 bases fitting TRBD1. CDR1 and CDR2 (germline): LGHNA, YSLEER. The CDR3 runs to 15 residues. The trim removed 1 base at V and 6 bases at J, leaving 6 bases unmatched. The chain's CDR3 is CASSQVWDRGPEQYF. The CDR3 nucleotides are TGCGCCAGCAGCCAAGTATGGGACAGGGGACCCGAGCAGTACTTC.

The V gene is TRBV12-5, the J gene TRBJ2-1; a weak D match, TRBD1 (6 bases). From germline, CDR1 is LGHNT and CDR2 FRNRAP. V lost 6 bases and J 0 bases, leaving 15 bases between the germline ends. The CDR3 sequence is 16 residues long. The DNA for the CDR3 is TGTGCTAGTGGCCGGACAGTGATTAGCTCCTACAATGAGCAGTTCTTC. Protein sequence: CASGRTVISSYNEQFF.

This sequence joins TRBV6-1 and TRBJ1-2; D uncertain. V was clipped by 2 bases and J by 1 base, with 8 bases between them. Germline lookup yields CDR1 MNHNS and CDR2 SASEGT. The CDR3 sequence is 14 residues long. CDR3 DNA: TGTGCCAGCAGTGAACCCGAGGGTAACTATGGCTACACCTTC. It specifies CASSEPEGNYGYTF.

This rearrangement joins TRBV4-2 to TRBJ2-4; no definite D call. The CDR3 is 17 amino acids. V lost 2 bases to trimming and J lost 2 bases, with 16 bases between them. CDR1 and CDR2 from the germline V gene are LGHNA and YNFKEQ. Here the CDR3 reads CASSQKRTRPPKNIQYF. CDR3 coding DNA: TGTGCCAGCAGCCAAAAGAGAACGAGGCCGCCCAAAAACATTCAGTACTTC.

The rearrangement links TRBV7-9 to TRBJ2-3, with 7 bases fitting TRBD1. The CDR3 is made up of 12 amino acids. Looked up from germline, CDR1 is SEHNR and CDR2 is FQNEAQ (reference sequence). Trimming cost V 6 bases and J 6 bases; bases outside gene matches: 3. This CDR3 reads CASRSQGDTQYF. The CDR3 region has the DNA TGTGCCAGCAGGTCACAGGGGGATACGCAGTATTTT. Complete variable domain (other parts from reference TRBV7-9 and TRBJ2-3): DTGVSQNPRHKITKRGQNVTFRCDPISEHNRLYWYRQTLGQGPEFLTYFQNEAQLEKSRLLSDRFSAERPKGSFSTLEIQRTEQGDSAMYLCASRSQGDTQYFGPGTRLTVL.

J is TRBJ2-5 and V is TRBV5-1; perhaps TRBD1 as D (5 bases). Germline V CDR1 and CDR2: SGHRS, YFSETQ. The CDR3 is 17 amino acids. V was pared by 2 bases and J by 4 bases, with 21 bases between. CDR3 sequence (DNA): TGCGCCAGCAGCTTCGGGCTGGAAGGGGCGAGAAGAGAGACCCAGTACTTC. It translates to CASSFGLEGARRETQYF.

CDR3 amino acids: CASSSEGHLNTEAFF. As DNA, the CDR3 is TGTGCCAGCAGCTCTGAGGGACACTTGAACACTGAAGCTTTCTTT. This sequence joins TRBV7-3 and TRBJ1-1; perhaps TRBD1 as D (6 bases). CDR1 and CDR2 from the germline V gene are SGHTA and FQGTGA. Trimming cost V 4 bases and J 0 bases, with 12 bases left between them. The CDR3 spans 15 residues. Combining the CDR3 with reference TRBV7-3 and TRBJ1-1 gives the whole variable domain GAGVSQTPSNKVTEKGKYVELRCDPISGHTALYWYRQSLGQGPEFLIYFQGTGAADDSGLPNDRFFAVRPEGSVSTLKIQRTERGDSAVYLCASSSEGHLNTEAFFGQGTRLTVV.

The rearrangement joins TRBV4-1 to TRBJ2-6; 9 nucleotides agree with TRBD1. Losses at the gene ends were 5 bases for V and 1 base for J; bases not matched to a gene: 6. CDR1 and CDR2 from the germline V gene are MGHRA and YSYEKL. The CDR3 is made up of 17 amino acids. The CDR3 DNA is TGCGCCAGCAGCACCCGGGACAGGGTGTCTGGGGCCAACGTCCTGACTTTC. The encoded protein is CASSTRDRVSGANVLTF.

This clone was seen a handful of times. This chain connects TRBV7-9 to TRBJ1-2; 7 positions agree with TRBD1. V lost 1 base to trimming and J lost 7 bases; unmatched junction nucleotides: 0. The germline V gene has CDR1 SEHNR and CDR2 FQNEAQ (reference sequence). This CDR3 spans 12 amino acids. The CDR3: CASSLGQGGYTF. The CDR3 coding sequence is TGTGCCAGCAGCTTAGGACAGGGTGGCTACACCTTC.

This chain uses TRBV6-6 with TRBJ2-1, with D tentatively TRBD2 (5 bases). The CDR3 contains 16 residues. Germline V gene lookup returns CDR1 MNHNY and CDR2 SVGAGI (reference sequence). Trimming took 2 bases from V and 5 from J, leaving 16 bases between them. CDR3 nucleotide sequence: TGTGCCAGCAGTTACCTTCGAGGGCCCCCGAACAATGAGCAGTTCTTC. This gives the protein CASSYLRGPPNNEQFF.

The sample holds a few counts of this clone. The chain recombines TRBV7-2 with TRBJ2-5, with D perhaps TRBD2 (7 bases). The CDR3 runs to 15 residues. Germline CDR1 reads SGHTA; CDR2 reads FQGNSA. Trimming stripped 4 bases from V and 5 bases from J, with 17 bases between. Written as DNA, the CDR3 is TGTGCCAGCAGCTCTAGAGGGGGGGGGCCGGAGACCCAGTACTTC. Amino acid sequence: CASSSRGGGPETQYF. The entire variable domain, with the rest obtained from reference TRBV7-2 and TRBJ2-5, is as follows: GAGVSQSPSNKVTEKGKDVELRCDPISGHTALYWYRQSLGQGLEFLIYFQGNSAPDKSGLPSDRFSAERTGGSVSTLTIQRTQQEDSAVYLCASSSRGGGPETQYFGPGTRLLVL.

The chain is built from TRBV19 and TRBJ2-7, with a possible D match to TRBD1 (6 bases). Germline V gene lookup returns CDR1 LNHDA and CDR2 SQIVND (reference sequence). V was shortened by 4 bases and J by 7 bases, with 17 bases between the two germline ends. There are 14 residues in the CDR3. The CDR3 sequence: CASSKGQNSREQYF. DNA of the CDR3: TGTGCCAGTAGTAAAGGACAGAACTCTCGTGAGCAGTACTTC.

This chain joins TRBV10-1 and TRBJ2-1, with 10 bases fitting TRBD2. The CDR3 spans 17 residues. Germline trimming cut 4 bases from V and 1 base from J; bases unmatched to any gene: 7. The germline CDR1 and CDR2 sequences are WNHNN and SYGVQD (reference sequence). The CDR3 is CASSVSGLAESYNEQFF. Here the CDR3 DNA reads TGCGCCAGCAGTGTCTCCGGACTAGCGGAATCCTACAATGAGCAGTTCTTC.

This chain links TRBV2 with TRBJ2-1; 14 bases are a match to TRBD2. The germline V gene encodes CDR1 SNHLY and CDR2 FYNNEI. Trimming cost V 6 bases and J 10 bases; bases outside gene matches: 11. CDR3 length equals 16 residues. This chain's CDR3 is CASRGRLAGGPEEQFF. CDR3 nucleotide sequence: TGTGCCAGCAGGGGCAGACTAGCGGGGGGGCCGGAAGAGCAGTTCTTC.

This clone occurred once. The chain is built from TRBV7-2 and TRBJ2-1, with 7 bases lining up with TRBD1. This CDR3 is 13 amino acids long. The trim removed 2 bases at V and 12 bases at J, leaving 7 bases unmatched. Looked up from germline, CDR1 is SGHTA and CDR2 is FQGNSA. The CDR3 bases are TGTGCCAGCAGCTTAAGACAGGGTCGTGCGCAGTTCTTC. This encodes CASSLRQGRAQFF.

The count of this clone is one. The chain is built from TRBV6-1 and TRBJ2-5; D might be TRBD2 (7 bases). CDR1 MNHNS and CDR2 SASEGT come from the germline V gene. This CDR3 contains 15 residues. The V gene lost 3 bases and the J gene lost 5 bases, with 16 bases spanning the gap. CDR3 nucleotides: TGTGCCAGCAGTGATCCCGGGGGGCGGGATGAGACCCAGTACTTC. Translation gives CASSDPGGRDETQYF.

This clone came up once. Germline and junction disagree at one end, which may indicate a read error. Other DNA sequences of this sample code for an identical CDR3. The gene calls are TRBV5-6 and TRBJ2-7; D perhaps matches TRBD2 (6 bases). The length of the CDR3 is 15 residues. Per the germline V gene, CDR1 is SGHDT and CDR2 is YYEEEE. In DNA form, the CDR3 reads TGTGCCAGCAGCTTAGCGGGTCGGAGCTCCTACGAGCAGTACTTT. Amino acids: CASSLAGRSSYEQYF.

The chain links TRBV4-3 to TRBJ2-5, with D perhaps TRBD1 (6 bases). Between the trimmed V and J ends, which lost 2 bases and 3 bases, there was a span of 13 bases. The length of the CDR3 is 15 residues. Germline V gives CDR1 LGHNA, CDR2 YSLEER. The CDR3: CASSQILGGEETQYF. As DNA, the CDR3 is TGCGCCAGCAGCCAAATATTAGGGGGTGAAGAGACCCAGTACTTC.

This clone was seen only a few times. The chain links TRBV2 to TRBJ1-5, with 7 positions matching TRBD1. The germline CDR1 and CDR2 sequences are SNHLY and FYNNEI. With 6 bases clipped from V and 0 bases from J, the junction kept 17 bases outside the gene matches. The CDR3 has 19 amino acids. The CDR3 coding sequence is TGTGCCAGCAGCTTCACGCTCCGGGACAGCCAACATAGCAATCAGCCCCAGCATTTT. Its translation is CASSFTLRDSQHSNQPQHF. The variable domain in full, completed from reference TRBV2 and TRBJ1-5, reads EPEVTQTPSHQVTQMGQEVILRCVPISNHLYFYWYRQILGQKVEFLVSFYNNEISEKSEIFDDQFSVERPDGSNFTLKIRSTKLEDSAMYFCASSFTLRDSQHSNQPQHFGDGTRLSIL.

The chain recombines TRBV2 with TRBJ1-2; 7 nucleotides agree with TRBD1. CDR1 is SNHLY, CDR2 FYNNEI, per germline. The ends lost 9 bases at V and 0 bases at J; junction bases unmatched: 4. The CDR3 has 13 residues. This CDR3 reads CARTGVPNYGYTF. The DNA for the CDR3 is TGTGCCAGAACAGGGGTCCCTAACTATGGCTACACCTTC.

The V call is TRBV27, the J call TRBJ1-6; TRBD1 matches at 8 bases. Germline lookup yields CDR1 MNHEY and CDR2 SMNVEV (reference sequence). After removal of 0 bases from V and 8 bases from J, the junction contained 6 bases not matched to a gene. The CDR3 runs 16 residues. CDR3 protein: CASSLSDRGKDSPLHF. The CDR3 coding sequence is TGTGCCAGCAGTTTATCCGACAGGGGAAAGGATTCACCCCTCCACTTT.

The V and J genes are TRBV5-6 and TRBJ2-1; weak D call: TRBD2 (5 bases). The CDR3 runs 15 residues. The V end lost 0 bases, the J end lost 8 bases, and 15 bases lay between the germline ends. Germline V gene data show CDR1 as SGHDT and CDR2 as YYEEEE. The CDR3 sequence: CASSLGERVIDEQFF. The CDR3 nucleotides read TGTGCCAGCAGCTTGGGCGAGAGGGTTATCGATGAGCAGTTCTTC.

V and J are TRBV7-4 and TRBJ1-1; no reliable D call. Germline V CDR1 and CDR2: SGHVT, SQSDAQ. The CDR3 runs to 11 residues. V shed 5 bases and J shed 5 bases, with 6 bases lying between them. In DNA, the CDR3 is TGTGCCAGCAGCGACTTAACTGAAGCTTTCTTT. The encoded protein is CASSDLTEAFF.

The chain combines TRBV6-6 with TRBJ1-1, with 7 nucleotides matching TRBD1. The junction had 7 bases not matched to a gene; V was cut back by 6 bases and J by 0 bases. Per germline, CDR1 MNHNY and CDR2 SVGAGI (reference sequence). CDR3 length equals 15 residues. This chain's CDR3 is CASRKGASMNTEAFF. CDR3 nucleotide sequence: TGTGCCAGCAGAAAGGGGGCGAGCATGAACACTGAAGCTTTCTTT.

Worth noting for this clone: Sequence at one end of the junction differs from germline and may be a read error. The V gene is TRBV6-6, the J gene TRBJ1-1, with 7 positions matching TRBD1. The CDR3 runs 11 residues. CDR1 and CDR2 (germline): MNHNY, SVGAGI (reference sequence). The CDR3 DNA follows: TGTGCCAGCAGTTACTTTTGGGACAGACATTTT. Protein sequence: CASSYFWDRHF.

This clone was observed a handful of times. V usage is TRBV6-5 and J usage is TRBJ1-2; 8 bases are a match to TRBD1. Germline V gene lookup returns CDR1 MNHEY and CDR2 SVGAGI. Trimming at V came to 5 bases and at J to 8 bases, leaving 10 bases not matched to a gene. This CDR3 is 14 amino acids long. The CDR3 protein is CASSLAQGAGGYTF. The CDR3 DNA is TGTGCCAGCAGTCTAGCCCAGGGGGCGGGGGGCTACACCTTC.

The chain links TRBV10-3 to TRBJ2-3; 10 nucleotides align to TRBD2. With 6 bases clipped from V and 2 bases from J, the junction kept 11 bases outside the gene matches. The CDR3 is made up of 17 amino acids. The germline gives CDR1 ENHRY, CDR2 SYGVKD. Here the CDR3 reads CAIRGFGAGGNTDTQYF. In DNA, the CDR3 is TGTGCCATCAGGGGGTTTGGAGCGGGGGGGAACACAGATACGCAGTATTTT.

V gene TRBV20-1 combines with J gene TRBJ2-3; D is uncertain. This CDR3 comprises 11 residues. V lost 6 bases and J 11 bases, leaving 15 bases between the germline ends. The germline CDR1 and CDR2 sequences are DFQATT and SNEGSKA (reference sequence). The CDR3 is CSARQSRKQYF. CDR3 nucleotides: TGCAGTGCGAGGCAGAGTCGGAAGCAGTATTTT.